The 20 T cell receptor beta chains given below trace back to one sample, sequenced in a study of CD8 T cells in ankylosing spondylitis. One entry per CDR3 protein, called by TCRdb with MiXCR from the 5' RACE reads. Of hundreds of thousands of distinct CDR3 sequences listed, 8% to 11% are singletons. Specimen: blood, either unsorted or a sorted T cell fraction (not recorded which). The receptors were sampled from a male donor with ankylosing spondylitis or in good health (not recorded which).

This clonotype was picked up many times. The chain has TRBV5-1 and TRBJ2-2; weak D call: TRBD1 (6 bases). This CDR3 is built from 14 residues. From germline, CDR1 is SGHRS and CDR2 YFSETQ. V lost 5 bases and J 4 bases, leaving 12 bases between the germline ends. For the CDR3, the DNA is TGCGCCAGCAGTTATGGACAGTCCACCGGGGAGCTGTTTTTT. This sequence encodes CASSYGQSTGELFF. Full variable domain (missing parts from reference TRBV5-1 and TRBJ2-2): KAGVTQTPRYLIKTRGQQVTLSCSPISGHRSVSWYQQTPGQGLQFLFEYFSETQRNKGNFPGRFSGRQFSNSRSEMNVSTLELGDSALYLCASSYGQSTGELFFGEGSRLTVL.

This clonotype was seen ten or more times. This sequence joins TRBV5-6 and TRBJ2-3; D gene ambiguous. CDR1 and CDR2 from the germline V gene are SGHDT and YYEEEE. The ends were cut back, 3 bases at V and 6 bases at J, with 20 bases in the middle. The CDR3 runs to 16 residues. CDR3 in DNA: TGTGCCAGCAGCTCAACCCGGCCACCCAAAAGGGATACGCAGTATTTT. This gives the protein CASSSTRPPKRDTQYF.

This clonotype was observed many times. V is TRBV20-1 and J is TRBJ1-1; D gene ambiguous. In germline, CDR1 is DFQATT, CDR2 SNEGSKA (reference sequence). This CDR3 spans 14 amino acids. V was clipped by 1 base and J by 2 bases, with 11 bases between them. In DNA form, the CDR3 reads TGCAGTGCTAGAGCTAGGACCATCAACACTGAAGCTTTCTTT. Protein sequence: CSARARTINTEAFF.

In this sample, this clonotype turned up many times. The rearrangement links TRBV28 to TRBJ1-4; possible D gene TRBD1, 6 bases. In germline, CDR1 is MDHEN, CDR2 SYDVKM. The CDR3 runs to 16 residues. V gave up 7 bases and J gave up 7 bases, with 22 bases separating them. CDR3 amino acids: CASTDTAGRGGEKLFF. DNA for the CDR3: TGTGCCAGCACCGACACGGCCGGGAGGGGGGGTGAAAAACTGTTTTTT.

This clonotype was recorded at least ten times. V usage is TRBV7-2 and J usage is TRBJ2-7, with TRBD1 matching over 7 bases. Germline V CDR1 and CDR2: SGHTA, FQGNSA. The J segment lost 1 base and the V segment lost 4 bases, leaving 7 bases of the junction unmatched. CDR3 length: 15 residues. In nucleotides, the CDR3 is TGTGCCAGCAGCTCCCTAGGGGGCAGTTCCTACGAGCAGTACTTC. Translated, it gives CASSSLGGSSYEQYF.

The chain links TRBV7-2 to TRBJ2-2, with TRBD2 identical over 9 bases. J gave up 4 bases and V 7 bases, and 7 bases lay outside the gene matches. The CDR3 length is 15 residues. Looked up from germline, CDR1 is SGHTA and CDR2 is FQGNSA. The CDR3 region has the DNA TGTGCCAGCACCGCGGGGGGGCGGGGCACCGGGGAGCTGTTTTTT. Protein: CASTAGGRGTGELFF.

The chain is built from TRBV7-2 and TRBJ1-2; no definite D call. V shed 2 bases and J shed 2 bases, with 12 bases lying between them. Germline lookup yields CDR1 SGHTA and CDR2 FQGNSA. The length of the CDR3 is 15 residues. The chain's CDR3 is CASSLLRPENYGYTF. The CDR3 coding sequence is TGTGCCAGCAGCTTACTGAGGCCAGAGAACTATGGCTACACCTTC. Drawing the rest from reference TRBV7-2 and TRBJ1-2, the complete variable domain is GAGVSQSPSNKVTEKGKDVELRCDPISGHTALYWYRQSLGQGLEFLIYFQGNSAPDKSGLPSDRFSAERTGGSVSTLTIQRTQQEDSAVYLCASSLLRPENYGYTFGSGTRLTVV.

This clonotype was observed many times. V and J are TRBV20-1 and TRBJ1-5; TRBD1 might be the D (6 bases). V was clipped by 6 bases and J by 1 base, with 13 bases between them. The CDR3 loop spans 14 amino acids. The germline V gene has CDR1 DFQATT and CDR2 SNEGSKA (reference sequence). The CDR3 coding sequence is TGCAGTGCCACCGGACAGAAGAGCAATCAGCCCCAGCATTTT. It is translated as CSATGQKSNQPQHF.

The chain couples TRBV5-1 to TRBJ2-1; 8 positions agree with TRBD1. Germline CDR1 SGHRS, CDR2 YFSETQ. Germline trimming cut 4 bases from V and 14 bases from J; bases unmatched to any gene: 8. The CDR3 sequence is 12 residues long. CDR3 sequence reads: CASSDTGGRKFF. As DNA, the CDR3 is TGCGCCAGCAGCGACACAGGGGGTCGGAAGTTCTTC.

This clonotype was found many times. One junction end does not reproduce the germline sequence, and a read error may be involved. CDR3 residues: CASRCRGAVLMAHYGYTF. The CDR3 nucleotides are TGTGCTAGCAGATGCCGAGGCGCGGTGTTAATGGCTCACTATGGCTACACCTTC. The J gene is TRBJ1-2, the V gene TRBV7-7; D is unresolved. Per germline, CDR1 SSHAT and CDR2 FNYEAQ (reference sequence). This CDR3 has 18 residues.

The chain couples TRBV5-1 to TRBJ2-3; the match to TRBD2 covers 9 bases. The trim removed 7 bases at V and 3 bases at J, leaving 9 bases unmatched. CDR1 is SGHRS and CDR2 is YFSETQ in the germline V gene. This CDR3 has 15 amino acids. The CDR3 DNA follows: TGCGCCAGCGGAAGAGCGGGGGGACGGACAGATACGCAGTATTTT. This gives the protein CASGRAGGRTDTQYF. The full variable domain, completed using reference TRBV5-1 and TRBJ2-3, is KAGVTQTPRYLIKTRGQQVTLSCSPISGHRSVSWYQQTPGQGLQFLFEYFSETQRNKGNFPGRFSGRQFSNSRSEMNVSTLELGDSALYLCASGRAGGRTDTQYFGPGTRLTVL.

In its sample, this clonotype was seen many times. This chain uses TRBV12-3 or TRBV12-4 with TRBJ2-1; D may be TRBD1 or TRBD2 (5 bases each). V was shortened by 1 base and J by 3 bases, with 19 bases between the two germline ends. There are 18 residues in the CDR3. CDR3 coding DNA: TGTGCCAGCAGTTTAGGCCGGGGACGTGGCTCCTACTACAATGAGCAGTTCTTC. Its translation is CASSLGRGRGSYYNEQFF.

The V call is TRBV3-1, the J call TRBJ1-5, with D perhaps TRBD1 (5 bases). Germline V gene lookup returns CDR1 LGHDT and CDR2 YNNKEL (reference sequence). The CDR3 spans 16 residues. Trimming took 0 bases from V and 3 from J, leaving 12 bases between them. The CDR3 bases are TGTGCCAGCAGCCAAGATTTCCCACAGGACAATCAGCCCCAGCATTTT. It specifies CASSQDFPQDNQPQHF. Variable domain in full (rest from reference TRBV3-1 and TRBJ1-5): DTAVSQTPKYLVTQMGNDKSIKCEQNLGHDTMYWYKQDSKKFLKIMFSYNNKELIINETVPNRFSPKSPDKAHLNLHINSLELGDSAVYFCASSQDFPQDNQPQHFGDGTRLSIL.

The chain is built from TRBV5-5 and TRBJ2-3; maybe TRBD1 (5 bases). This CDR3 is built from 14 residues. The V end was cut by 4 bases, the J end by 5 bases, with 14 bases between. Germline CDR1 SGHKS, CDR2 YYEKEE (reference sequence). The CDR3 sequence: CASSLRVGEDTQYF. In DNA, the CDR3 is TGTGCCAGCAGCCTCAGGGTAGGGGAAGATACGCAGTATTTT. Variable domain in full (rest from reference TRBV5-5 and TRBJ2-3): DAGVTQSPTHLIKTRGQQVTLRCSPISGHKSVSWYQQVLGQGPQFIFQYYEKEERGRGNFPDRFSARQFPNYSSELNVNALLLGDSALYLCASSLRVGEDTQYFGPGTRLTVL.

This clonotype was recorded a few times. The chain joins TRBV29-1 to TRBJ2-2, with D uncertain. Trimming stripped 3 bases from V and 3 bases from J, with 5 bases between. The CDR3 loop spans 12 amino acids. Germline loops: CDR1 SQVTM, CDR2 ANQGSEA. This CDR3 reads CSVDPDTGELFF. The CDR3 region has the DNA TGCAGCGTTGATCCGGACACCGGGGAGCTGTTTTTT.

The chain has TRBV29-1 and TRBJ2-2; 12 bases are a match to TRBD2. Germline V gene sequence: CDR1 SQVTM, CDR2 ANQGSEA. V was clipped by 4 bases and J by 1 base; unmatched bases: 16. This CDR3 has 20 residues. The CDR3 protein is CSVGRSVGLAGNLNTGELFF. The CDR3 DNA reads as TGCAGCGTTGGTAGAAGCGTAGGACTAGCGGGGAACTTGAACACCGGGGAGCTGTTTTTT.

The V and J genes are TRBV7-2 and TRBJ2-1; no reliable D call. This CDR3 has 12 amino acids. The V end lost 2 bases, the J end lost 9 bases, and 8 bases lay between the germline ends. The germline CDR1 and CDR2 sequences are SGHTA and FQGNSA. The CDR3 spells CASSLSGPEQFF. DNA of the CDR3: TGTGCCAGCAGCTTATCAGGTCCTGAGCAGTTCTTC.

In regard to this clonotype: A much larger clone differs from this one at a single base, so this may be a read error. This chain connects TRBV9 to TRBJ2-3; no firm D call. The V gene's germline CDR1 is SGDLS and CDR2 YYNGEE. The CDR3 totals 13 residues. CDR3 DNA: TGTGCCAGCAGCGTAGAAGGTATAGATACGCGGTATTTT. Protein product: CASSVEGIDTRYF.

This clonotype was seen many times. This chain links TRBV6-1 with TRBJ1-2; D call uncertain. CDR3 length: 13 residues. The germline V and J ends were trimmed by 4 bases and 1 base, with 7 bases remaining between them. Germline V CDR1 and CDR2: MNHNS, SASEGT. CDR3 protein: CASSARDNYGYTF. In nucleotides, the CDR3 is TGTGCCAGCAGTGCCCGGGATAACTATGGCTACACCTTC.

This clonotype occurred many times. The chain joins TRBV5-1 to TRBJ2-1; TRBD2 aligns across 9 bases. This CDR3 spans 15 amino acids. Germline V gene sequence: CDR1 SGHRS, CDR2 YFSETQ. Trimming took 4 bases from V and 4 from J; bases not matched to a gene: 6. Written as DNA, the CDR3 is TGCGCCAGCAGCCAGCGGGGGGAACCATACAATGAGCAGTTCTTC. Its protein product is CASSQRGEPYNEQFF.